This T cell receptor (beta chain) was documented in a study of T cells in Graves' hyperthyroidism and ophthalmopathy. In this sample, this clonotype turned up many times. Its antigen is unknown. Study outcomes and limitations: In blood, most of the thyroid clonotypes expanded above 0.001 were also present.

The CDR3 covers 16 residues. With V trimmed by 7 bases and J by 2 bases, 8 bases remained unmatched. Clinical Activity Scores of at least 3, NOSPECS grades of at least 4 and durations under 3 months characterized ophthalmopathy patients. Patients with uncontrolled infections, other autoimmune diseases, pregnancy or lactation were excluded. PBMCs stemmed from over 7.5 ml fresh peripheral blood. RNA transcripts were the template for amplifying TCR beta CDR3 regions. RT-PCR in the first round (using the HTBI primer set) targeted the TCR CDR3. TCRdb fed the multiplex PCR reads into MiXCR, producing one record per CDR3 protein. The data contain some 570,000 distinct CDR3 sequences, approximately 15% of them singletons.

The TCR comes from a woman younger than 35 with Graves' ophthalmopathy. The chain is built from TRBV12-3 or TRBV12-4 and TRBJ2-3; 11 positions agree with TRBD2. The sequencing input was blood. CDR3 protein: CASTTGTSGNTDTQYF. Here the CDR3 DNA reads TGTGCCAGCACCACCGGGACTAGCGGTAACACAGATACGCAGTATTTT.